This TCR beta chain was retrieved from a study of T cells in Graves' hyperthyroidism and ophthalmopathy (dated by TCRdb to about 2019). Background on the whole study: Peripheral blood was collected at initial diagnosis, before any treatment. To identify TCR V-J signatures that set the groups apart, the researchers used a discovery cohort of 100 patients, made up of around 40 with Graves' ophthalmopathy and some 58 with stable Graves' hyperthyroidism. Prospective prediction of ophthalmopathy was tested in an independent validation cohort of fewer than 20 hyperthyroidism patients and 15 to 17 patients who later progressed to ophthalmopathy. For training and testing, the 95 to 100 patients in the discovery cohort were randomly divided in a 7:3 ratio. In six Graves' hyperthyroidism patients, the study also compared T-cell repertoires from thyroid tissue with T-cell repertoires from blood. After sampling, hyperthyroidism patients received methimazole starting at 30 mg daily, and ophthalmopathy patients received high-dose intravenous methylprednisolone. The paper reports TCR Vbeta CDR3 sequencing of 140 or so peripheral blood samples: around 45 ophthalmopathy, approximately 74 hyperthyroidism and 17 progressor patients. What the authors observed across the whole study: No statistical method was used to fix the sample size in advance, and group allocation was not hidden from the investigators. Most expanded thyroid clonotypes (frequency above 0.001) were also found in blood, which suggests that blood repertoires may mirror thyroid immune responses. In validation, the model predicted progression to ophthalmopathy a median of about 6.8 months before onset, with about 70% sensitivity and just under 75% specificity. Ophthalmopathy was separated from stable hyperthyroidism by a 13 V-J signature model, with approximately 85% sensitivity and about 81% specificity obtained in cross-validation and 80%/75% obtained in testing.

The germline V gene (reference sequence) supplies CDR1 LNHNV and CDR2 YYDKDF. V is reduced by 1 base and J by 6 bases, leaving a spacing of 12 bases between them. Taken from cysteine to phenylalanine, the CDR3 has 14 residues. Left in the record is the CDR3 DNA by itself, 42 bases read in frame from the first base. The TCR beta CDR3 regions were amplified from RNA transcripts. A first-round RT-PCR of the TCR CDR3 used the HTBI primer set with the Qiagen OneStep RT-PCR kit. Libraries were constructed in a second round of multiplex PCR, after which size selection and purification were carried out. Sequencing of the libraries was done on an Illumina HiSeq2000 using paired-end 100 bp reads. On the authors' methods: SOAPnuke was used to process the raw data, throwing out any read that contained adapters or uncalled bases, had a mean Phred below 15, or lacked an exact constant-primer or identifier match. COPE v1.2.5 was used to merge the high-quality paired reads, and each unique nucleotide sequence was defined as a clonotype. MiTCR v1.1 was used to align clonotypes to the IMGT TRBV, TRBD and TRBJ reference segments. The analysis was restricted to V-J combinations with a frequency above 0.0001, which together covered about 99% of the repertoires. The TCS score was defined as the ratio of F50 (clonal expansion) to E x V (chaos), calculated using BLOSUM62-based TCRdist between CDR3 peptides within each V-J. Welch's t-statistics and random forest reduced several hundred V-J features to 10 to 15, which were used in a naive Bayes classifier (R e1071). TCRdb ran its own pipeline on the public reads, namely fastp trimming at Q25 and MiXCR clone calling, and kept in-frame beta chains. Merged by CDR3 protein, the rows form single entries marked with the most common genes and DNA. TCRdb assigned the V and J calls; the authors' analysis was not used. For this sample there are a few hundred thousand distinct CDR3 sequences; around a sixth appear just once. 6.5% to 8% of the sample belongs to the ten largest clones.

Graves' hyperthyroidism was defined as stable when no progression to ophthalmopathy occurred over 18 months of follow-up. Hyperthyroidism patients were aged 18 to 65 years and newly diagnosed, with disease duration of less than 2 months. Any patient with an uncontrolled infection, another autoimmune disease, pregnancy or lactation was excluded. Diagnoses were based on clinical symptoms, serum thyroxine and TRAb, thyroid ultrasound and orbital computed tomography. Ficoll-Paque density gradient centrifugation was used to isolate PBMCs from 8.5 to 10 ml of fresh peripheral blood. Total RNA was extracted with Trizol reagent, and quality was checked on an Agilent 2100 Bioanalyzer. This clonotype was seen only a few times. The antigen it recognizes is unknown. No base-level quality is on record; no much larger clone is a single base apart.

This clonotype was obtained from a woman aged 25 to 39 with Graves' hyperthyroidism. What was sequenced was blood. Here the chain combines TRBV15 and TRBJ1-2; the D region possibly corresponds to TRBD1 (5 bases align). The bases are TGTGCCACCAGCAGAGTCCCAGGGCGAGATGGCTACACCTTC. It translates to CATSRVPGRDGYTF.